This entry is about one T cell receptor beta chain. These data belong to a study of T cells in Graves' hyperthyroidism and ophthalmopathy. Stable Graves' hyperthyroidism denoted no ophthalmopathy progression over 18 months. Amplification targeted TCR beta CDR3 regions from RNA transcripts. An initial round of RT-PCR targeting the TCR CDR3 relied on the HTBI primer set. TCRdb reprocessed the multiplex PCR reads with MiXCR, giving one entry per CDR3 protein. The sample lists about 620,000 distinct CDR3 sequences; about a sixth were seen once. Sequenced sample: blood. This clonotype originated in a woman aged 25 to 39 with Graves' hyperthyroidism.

For the CDR3, the DNA is TGTGCCAGCAGTTTACGGGCGTTGGAGACCCAGTACTTC. Residues: CASSLRALETQYF. J is TRBJ2-5 and V is TRBV12-3 or TRBV12-4; D ambiguous. Trimming left V 2 bases short and J 5 bases short, with 9 bases between. The CDR3 is 13 amino acids.